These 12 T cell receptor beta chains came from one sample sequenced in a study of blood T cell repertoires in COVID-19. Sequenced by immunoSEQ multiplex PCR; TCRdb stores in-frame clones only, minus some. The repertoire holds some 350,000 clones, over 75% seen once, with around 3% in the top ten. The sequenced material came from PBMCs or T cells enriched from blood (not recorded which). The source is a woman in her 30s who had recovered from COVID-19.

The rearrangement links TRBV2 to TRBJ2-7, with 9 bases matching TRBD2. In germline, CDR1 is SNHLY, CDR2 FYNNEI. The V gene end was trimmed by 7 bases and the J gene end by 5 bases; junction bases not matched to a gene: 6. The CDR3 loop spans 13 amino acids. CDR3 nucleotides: TGTGCCAGCAAAGGGACTAGCTACAACGAGCAGTACTTC. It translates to CASKGTSYNEQYF.

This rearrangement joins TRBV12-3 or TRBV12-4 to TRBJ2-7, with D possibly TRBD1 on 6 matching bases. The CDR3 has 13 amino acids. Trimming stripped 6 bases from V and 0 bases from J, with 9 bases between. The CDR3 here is CASRPGHSYEQYF. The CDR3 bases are TGTGCCAGCAGGCCGGGACACTCCTACGAGCAGTACTTC.

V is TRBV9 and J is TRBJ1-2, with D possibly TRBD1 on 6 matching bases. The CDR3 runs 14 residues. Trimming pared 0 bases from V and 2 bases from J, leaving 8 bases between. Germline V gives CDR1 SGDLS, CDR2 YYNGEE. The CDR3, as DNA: TGTGCCAGCAGCGTAGTAGGGACAAACTATGGCTACACCTTC. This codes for CASSVVGTNYGYTF.

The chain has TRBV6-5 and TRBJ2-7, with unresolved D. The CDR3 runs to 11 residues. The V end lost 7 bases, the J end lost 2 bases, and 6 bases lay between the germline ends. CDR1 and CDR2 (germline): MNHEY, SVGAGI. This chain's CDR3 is CASTPAYEQYF. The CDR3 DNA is TGTGCCAGCACCCCCGCCTACGAGCAGTACTTC.

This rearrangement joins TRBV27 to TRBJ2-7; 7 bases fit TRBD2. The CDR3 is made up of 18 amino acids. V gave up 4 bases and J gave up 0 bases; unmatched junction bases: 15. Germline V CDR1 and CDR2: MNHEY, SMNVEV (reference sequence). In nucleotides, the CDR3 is TGTGCCAGCAGTTCCAAAGGCCCCCTCCGGACTAGCTCCTACGAGCAGTACTTC. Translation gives CASSSKGPLRTSSYEQYF.

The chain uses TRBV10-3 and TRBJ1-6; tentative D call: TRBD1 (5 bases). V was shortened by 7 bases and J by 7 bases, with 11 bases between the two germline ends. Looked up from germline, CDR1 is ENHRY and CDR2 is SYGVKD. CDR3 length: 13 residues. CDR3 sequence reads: CAIKVQENSPLHF. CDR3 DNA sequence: TGTGCCATCAAGGTACAGGAGAATTCACCCCTCCACTTT.

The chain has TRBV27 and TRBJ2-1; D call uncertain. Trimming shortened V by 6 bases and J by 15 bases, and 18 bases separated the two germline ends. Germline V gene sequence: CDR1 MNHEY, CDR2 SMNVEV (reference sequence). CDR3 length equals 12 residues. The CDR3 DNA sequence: TGTGCCAGCAGCCTCAGGCCTGAAGACCCGTTCTTC. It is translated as CASSLRPEDPFF.

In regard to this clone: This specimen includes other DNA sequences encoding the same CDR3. The CDR3 spells CASRTGGTYGYTF. As DNA, the CDR3 is TGTGCCAGCAGGACAGGGGGCACCTATGGCTACACCTTC. The gene calls are TRBV2 and TRBJ1-2, with 10 bases fitting TRBD1. CDR1 and CDR2 (germline): SNHLY, FYNNEI. The CDR3 sequence is 13 residues long. The trim removed 6 bases at V and 4 bases at J, leaving 2 bases unmatched.

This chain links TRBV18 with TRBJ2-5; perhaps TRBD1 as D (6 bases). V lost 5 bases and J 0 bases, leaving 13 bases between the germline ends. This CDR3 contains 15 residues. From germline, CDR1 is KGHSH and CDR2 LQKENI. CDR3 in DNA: TGTGCCAGCTCATCAAACACAGGGTACCAAGAGACCCAGTACTTC. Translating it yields CASSSNTGYQETQYF.

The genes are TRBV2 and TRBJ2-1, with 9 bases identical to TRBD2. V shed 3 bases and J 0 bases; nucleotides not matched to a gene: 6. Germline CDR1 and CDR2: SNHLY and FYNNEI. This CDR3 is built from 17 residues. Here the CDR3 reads CASSDGAGGPSYNEQFF. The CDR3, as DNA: TGTGCCAGCAGTGATGGGGCGGGAGGGCCCTCCTACAATGAGCAGTTCTTC.

The CDR3 reads CASSIQASGRAGGAGELFF. For the CDR3, the DNA is TGTGCCAGTAGTATACAGGCTAGCGGGAGGGCCGGAGGCGCCGGGGAGCTGTTTTTT. The chain employs TRBV19 and TRBJ2-2, with 12 nucleotides matching TRBD2. V lost 2 bases, J lost 6 bases, and 13 bases stayed unmatched. Germline assignment: CDR1 LNHDA and CDR2 SQIVND (reference sequence). The CDR3 length is 19 residues.

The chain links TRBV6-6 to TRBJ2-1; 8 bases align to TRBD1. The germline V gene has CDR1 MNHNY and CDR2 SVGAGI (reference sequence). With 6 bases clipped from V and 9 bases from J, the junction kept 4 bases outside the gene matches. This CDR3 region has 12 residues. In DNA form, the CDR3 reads TGTGCCAGCAGACCCGGACAGGGTGAGCAGTTCTTC. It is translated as CASRPGQGEQFF.